This paragraph covers one T cell receptor (beta chain) sequence. The source of the sample is a study of blood T cell repertoires in COVID-19. About the study: Some COVID-19 samples were acute and others convalescent; all came from the United States, Italy and Spain.

Seattle's enrolled individuals joined amid active infection and were then monitored longitudinally. Assay used: immunoSEQ multiplex PCR; TCRdb lists only in-frame clones, some missing. The table lists about 68,000 clones, about 91% of them singletons. The ends lost 3 bases at V and 6 bases at J; junction bases unmatched: 5. Germline lookup yields CDR1 MGHRA and CDR2 YSYEKL. This CDR3 has 14 amino acids. Sequenced sample: peripheral blood. V and J are TRBV4-1 and TRBJ2-1, with 7 bases identical to TRBD1. The origin of this receptor is a man aged 40-49 years with COVID-19, enrolled during active disease. This chain's CDR3 is CASSQFGTANEQFF. DNA of the CDR3: TGCGCCAGCAGCCAGTTTGGGACAGCCAATGAGCAGTTCTTC.